This entry features one T cell receptor (beta chain) sequence. The V end was cut by 7 bases, the J end by 0 bases, with 7 bases between. Per the germline V gene, CDR1 is MDHEN and CDR2 is SYDVKM. The CDR3 loop spans 13 amino acids. Per the study methods: Using reference gene primer amplification, nucleated cell counts were estimated. The assay was immunoSEQ multiplex PCR, and TCRdb's table has in-frame clones only and misses some. From that table come the V and J calls and clone size; the DNA was used to work out D and trimming. The sample includes 150,000 or so clones, approximately 78% of them seen just once. This sample was included in a study of blood T cell repertoires in COVID-19. Across the whole study: Samples taken during acute and convalescent COVID-19 were collected in the United States, Italy and Spain. The analysed material was cDNA or gDNA that came from T cells, B-cell-depleted T cells, or PBMCs.

The chain links TRBV28 to TRBJ1-3; D gene unclear. The material sequenced was peripheral blood. This receptor was taken from a human donor in a cohort sampled during active COVID-19. CDR3 nucleotide sequence: TGTGCCAGCACACGGTTCTCTGGAAACACCATATATTTT. It translates to CASTRFSGNTIYF.